A single sample gave rise to the 5 T cell receptor beta chains below, sequenced in a study of blood T cell repertoires in COVID-19. The method was immunoSEQ multiplex PCR; TCRdb's version includes in-frame clones alone and lacks a portion of them. In the table there are some 180,000 clones, more than 75% of which are singletons. Input material: peripheral blood. The receptor source for this set is a man between 45 and 60 years old who had recovered from COVID-19.

The gene calls are TRBV6-6 and TRBJ2-2, with 7 positions matching TRBD2. Germline assignment: CDR1 MNHNY and CDR2 SVGAGI (reference sequence). The CDR3 contains 17 residues. Trimming removed 7 bases from V and 1 base from J; junction bases left unmatched: 12. Here the CDR3 reads CASTRSRGDRNTGELFF. CDR3 sequence (DNA): TGTGCCAGCACTCGGAGTCGGGGGGACCGGAACACCGGGGAGCTGTTTTTT.

V gene TRBV21-1 combines with J gene TRBJ2-7; TRBD1, the D gene given by the table, was not confirmed from the DNA. TRBV21-1 corresponds to a pseudogene. This CDR3 has 23 amino acids. In DNA form, the CDR3 reads TGTGCCAGCAGCAAAGTAAGGACATTAAAACGGGACAGGGCTTCGTGGAGTTCCTACGAGCAGTACTTC. This translates into CASSKVRTLKRDRASWSSYEQYF.

This rearrangement joins TRBV7-6 to TRBJ2-7; TRBD2 matches at 11 bases. CDR3 length: 15 amino acids. Germline V gene data show CDR1 as SGHVS and CDR2 as FNYEAQ. J lost 2 bases, V lost 3 bases, and 3 bases had no gene match. CDR3 amino acids: CASSFTSGSPYEQYF. The CDR3 DNA sequence: TGTGCCAGCAGCTTCACTAGCGGGAGTCCCTACGAGCAGTACTTC. The entire variable domain, with the rest obtained from reference TRBV7-6 and TRBJ2-7, is as follows: GAGVSQSPRYKVTKRGQDVALRCDPISGHVSLYWYRQALGQGPEFLTYFNYEAQQDKSGLPNDRFSAERPEGSISTLTIQRTEQRDSAMYRCASSFTSGSPYEQYFGPGTRLTVT.

This chain joins TRBV9 and TRBJ2-5; D ambiguous. V dropped 0 bases and J dropped 5 bases, with 11 bases sitting between them. The CDR3 consists of 14 residues. Germline V lookup: CDR1 SGDLS, CDR2 YYNGEE. CDR3 nucleotides: TGTGCCAGCAGCGTAGATAGCCTCGGGGAGACCCAGTACTTC. This encodes CASSVDSLGETQYF.

V and J are TRBV5-1 and TRBJ2-7; maybe TRBD2 (6 bases). V was shortened by 4 bases and J by 5 bases, with 22 bases between the two germline ends. The CDR3 spans 16 residues. Germline values: CDR1 SGHRS, CDR2 YFSETQ. The CDR3 is CASSPGGVNPSHEQYF. Here the CDR3 DNA reads TGCGCCAGCAGCCCCGGCGGGGTTAATCCTTCCCACGAGCAGTACTTC.